These 14 T cell receptor beta chains share one sample of origin, sequenced in a study of T cells after yellow fever vaccination. TCRdb re-derived calls from the 5' RACE reads in MiXCR, one entry per CDR3 protein. The sample carries about 330,000 distinct CDR3 sequences, roughly 8.6% recorded once. Sequences were derived from PBMCs, sampled more than 35 days after the first yellow fever vaccination. Every receptor here comes from a man younger than 35 who received the YFV17D yellow fever vaccine.

The chain combines TRBV18 with TRBJ1-6, with 8 positions matching TRBD1. CDR3 size: 16 residues. The ends lost 2 bases at V and 4 bases at J; junction bases unmatched: 4. Per germline, CDR1 KGHSH and CDR2 LQKENI. CDR3 residues: CASSPSDRDYNSPLHF. CDR3 coding DNA: TGTGCCAGCTCACCATCGGACAGGGATTATAATTCACCCCTCCACTTT. The full variable domain, its missing parts supplied by reference TRBV18 and TRBJ1-6, is NAGVMQNPRHLVRRRGQEARLRCSPMKGHSHVYWYRQLPEEGLKFMVYLQKENIIDESGMPKERFSAEFPKEGPSILRIQQVVRGDSAAYFCASSPSDRDYNSPLHFGNGTRLTVT.

The V and J genes are TRBV7-9 and TRBJ1-1, with D uncertain. This CDR3 spans 16 amino acids. The V gene lost 3 bases and the J gene lost 1 base, with 15 bases spanning the gap. Germline CDR1 and CDR2: SEHNR and FQNEAQ (reference sequence). Here the CDR3 reads CASSLGRIGENTEAFF. CDR3 DNA sequence: TGTGCCAGCAGCTTGGGGAGGATTGGGGAGAACACTGAAGCTTTCTTT.

This clonotype has a count of ten or more. J is TRBJ2-3 and V is TRBV11-2; 7 positions agree with TRBD2. Germline V gives CDR1 SGHAT, CDR2 FQNNGV. With V trimmed by 3 bases and J by 0 bases, 15 bases remained unmatched. The length of the CDR3 is 19 residues. The CDR3 DNA reads as TGTGCCAGCAGCTTTTGGGGAGCGGGAAAATCAACTAGCACAGATACGCAGTATTTT. Protein: CASSFWGAGKSTSTDTQYF.

This chain links TRBV4-3 with TRBJ1-4; D unresolved. CDR3 size: 14 residues. Trimming took 0 bases from V and 8 from J, leaving 10 bases between them. In germline, CDR1 is LGHNA, CDR2 YSLEER. The DNA of the CDR3 is TGCGCCAGCAGCCAAGATATGGTTCGGGAAAAACTGTTTTTT. This codes for CASSQDMVREKLFF.

The rearrangement links TRBV5-4 to TRBJ1-4; the D gene is possibly TRBD1 (5 bases). Trimming cost V 4 bases and J 10 bases, with 14 bases left between them. Germline-derived CDR1 and CDR2 are SGHNT and YYREEE (reference sequence). The CDR3 contains 13 residues. This chain's CDR3 is CASSPEGRGKLFF. DNA for the CDR3: TGTGCCAGCAGCCCGGAGGGGCGAGGAAAACTGTTTTTT.

The table lists this clonotype with a few counts. The V and J genes are TRBV30 and TRBJ1-5; no reliable D call. The V and J ends lost 0 bases and 7 bases respectively, with 10 bases between them. The CDR3 contains 13 residues. Germline assignment: CDR1 GTSNPN and CDR2 SVGIG (reference sequence). This chain's CDR3 is CAWSVALSQPQHF. CDR3 bases: TGTGCCTGGAGTGTCGCACTGTCCCAGCCCCAGCATTTT.

This clonotype has just a few counts. The V and J genes are TRBV6-2 or TRBV6-3 and TRBJ2-1; D is possibly TRBD1 (6 bases). This CDR3 comprises 14 residues. The V gene lost 6 bases and the J gene lost 11 bases, with 20 bases spanning the gap. CDR1 MNHEY and CDR2 SVGEGT come from the germline V gene. The CDR3 DNA follows: TGTGCCAGCAGATTGGGACCCATACAGGGTCAGCAGTTCTTC. It encodes CASRLGPIQGQQFF.

The gene calls are TRBV2 and TRBJ1-5; TRBD1 agrees at 7 bases. Germline lookup yields CDR1 SNHLY and CDR2 FYNNEI. The CDR3 has 14 residues. J was trimmed by 6 bases and V by 5 bases; bases with no gene match: 7. The CDR3 loop reads CASSRDSRGQPQHF. CDR3 DNA sequence: TGTGCCAGCAGTCGGGACAGTCGAGGTCAGCCCCAGCATTTT.

The rearrangement joins TRBV6-5 to TRBJ1-1; possibly TRBD1 for D (5 bases). In germline, CDR1 is MNHEY, CDR2 SVGAGI. V lost 0 bases to trimming and J lost 7 bases, with 9 bases between them. CDR3 length: 13 amino acids. The CDR3, as DNA: TGTGCCAGCAGTTACTCCGGCAGGGATGAAGCTTTCTTT. Translating gives CASSYSGRDEAFF.

There are a few counts of this clonotype. The chain is built from TRBV7-3 and TRBJ2-1; D is possibly TRBD1 (5 bases). The CDR3 is made up of 15 amino acids. The germline gives CDR1 SGHTA, CDR2 FQGTGA. The V end was cut by 5 bases, the J end by 1 base, with 12 bases between. CDR3 sequence reads: CASSLQGYSYNEQFF. The CDR3 region has the DNA TGTGCCAGCAGCCTTCAGGGCTATTCCTACAATGAGCAGTTCTTC. The whole variable domain, filled in from reference TRBV7-3 and TRBJ2-1, reads GAGVSQTPSNKVTEKGKYVELRCDPISGHTALYWYRQSLGQGPEFLIYFQGTGAADDSGLPNDRFFAVRPEGSVSTLKIQRTERGDSAVYLCASSLQGYSYNEQFFGPGTRLTVL.

A word on this clonotype: This clone may be a read error of a much larger clone one base away. CDR3 DNA sequence: TGTGCCAGCAGCGAACAGGGGACTAGTCGGACCAATGAGCAGTTCTTC. Translated, it gives CASSEQGTSRTNEQFF. The gene calls are TRBV4-2 and TRBJ2-1; weak D call: TRBD2 (8 bases). V dropped 5 bases and J dropped 6 bases, with 20 bases sitting between them. CDR3 size: 16 residues. Germline assignment: CDR1 LGHNA and CDR2 YNFKEQ.

This clonotype was counted only a few times. V usage is TRBV9 and J usage is TRBJ1-2, with TRBD1 as a possible D gene (5 bases). The CDR3 is 12 residues long. Trimming removed 0 bases from V and 6 bases from J, with 6 bases in between. Germline loops: CDR1 SGDLS, CDR2 YYNGEE. The CDR3: CASSVGGDGYTF. The CDR3 DNA sequence: TGTGCCAGCAGCGTAGGAGGGGATGGCTACACCTTC.

This clonotype has a count of ten or more. The chain couples TRBV5-5 to TRBJ1-5; 10 bases match TRBD1. Trimming removed 5 bases from V and 5 bases from J; junction bases left unmatched: 7. Germline values: CDR1 SGHKS, CDR2 YYEKEE (reference sequence). This CDR3 contains 15 residues. The CDR3 DNA is TGTGCCAGCAGTTCGGACAGGGGGGGGGATCAGCCCCAGCATTTT. Translating gives CASSSDRGGDQPQHF.

The CDR3 loop reads CASTARALGETQYF. The DNA for the CDR3 is TGTGCCAGCACCGCAAGGGCCCTAGGAGAGACCCAGTACTTC. This sequence joins TRBV13 and TRBJ2-5; the D is unclear. This CDR3 has 14 amino acids. CDR1 and CDR2 from the germline V gene are PRHDT and FYEKMQ (reference sequence). The germline V and J ends were trimmed by 7 bases and 4 bases, with 16 bases remaining between them.